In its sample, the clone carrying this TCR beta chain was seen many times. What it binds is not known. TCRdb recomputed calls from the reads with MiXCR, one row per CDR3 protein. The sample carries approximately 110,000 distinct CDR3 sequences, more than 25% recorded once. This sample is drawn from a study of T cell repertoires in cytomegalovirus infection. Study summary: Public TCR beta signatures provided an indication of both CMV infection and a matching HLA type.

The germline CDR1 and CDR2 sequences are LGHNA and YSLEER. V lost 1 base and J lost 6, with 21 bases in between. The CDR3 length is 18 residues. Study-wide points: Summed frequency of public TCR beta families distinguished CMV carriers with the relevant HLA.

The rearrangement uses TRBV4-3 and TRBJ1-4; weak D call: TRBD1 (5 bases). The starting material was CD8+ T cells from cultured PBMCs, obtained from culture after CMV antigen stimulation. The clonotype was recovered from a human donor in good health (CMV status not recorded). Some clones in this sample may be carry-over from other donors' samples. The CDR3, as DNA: TGCGCCAGCAGCCAAGTGGGGCAATCAAGGTCCGAGGATGAAAAACTGTTTTTT. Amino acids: CASSQVGQSRSEDEKLFF.